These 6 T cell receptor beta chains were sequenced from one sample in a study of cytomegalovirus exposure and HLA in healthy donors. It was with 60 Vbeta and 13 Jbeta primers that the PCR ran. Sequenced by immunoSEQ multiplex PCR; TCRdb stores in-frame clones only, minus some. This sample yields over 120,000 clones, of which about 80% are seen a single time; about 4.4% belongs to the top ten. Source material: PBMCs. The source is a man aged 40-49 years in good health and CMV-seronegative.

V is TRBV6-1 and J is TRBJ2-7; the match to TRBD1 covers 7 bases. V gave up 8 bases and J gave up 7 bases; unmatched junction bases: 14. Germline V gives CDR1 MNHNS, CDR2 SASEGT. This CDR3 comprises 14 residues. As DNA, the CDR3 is TGTGCCAGCCCGCCGCTCGACAGGGTGGGAGAGCAGTACTTC. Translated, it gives CASPPLDRVGEQYF.

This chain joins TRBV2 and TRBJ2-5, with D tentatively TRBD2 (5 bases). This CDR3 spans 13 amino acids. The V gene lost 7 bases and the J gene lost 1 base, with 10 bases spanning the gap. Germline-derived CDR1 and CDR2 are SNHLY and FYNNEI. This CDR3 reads CASKRTAQETQYF. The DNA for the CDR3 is TGTGCCAGCAAGCGGACGGCCCAAGAGACCCAGTACTTC.

CDR3 loop: CASSPGRLQPQHF. The CDR3 DNA reads TGTGCCAGCAGTCCAGGGCGGCTTCAGCCCCAGCATTTT. The chain is built from TRBV6-1 and TRBJ1-5; D is perhaps TRBD1 (5 bases). Looked up from germline, CDR1 is MNHNS and CDR2 is SASEGT. Between the trimmed V and J ends, which lost 5 bases and 6 bases, there was a span of 11 bases. This CDR3 spans 13 amino acids.

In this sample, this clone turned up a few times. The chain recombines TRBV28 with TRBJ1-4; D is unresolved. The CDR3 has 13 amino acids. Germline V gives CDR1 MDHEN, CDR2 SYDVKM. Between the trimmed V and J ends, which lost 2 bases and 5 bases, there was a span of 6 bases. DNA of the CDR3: TGTGCCAGCAGTTTAGGCAGGAATGAAAAACTGTTTTTT. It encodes CASSLGRNEKLFF.

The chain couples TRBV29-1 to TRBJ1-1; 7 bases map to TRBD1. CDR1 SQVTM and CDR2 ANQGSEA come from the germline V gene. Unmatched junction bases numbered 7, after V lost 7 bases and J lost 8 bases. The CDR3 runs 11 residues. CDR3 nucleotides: TGCAGCGCACGCCAGGGACAGGAAGCTTTCTTT. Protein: CSARQGQEAFF.

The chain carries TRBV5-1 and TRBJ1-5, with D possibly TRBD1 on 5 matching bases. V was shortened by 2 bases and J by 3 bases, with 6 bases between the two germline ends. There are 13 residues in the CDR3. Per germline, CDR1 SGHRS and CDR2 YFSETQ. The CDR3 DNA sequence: TGCGCCAGCAGCTTAGGGGCCAATCAGCCCCAGCATTTT. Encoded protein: CASSLGANQPQHF.